This entry concerns a single T cell receptor beta chain. Alpha and beta chains were covered, as first-strand cDNA relied on TRAV- and TRBV-specific primers. The authors ran roughly 20 PCR cycles to amplify TCRs with a constant-region primer and V-primer adapter. Each CDR3 protein is one row after TCRdb ran MiXCR on the reads. This sample has about 14,000 distinct CDR3 sequences, with under 60% found just once. CDR3 size: 12 residues. The ends were cut back, 5 bases at V and 5 bases at J, with 9 bases in the middle. In germline, CDR1 is MNHEY, CDR2 SMNVEV (reference sequence). The sample originates from a study of low-dose radiotherapy and immunotherapy resistance in tumors.

The J gene is TRBJ2-5, the V gene TRBV27, with D perhaps TRBD1 (6 bases). This receptor was taken from a human donor with advanced metastatic prostate, ovarian, gallbladder or colorectal cancer (not recorded which). This table probably holds off-target reads from a library built for another chain. CDR3 sequence: CASSGRGETQYF. In DNA, the CDR3 is TGTGCCAGCAGTGGCAGGGGTGAGACCCAGTACTTC.